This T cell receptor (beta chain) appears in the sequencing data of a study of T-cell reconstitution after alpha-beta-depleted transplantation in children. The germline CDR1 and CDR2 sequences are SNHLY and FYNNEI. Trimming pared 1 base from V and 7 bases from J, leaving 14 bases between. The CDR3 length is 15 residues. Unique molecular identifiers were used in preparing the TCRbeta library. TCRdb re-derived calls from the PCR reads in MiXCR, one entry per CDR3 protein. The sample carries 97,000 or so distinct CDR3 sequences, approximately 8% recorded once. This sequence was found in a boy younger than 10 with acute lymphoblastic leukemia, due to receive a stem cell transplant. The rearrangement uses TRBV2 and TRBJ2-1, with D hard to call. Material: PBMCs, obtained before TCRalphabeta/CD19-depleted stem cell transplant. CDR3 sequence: CASSEVRTVGNEQFF. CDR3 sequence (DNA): TGTGCCAGCAGTGAAGTTCGGACGGTGGGGAATGAGCAGTTCTTC.